These T cell receptor beta chains were read from a single sample in a study of beta chain features in type 1 diabetes. Here immunoSEQ multiplex PCR was the method, and the copy in TCRdb shows in-frame clones only, minus some. The sample records over 200,000 clones, about 11% being singletons. The source material was naive CD4+ T cells from blood. Source of these receptors: a man aged 25-45 years with type 1 diabetes. The CDR3 runs from the conserved cysteine through the conserved F or W. Fields, in order: V gene, D gene, J gene, clone size, CDR3 DNA, CDR3 protein. The D gene is left open where the match is weak. A row's size may be missing; if present it is once, few, many or a size class.

>TRBV27|-|TRBJ2-1|-
TGTGCCAGCAGTCCCCTTAGCGGAAACAATGAGCAGTTCTTC
CASSPLSGNNEQFF
>TRBV5-1|-|TRBJ2-1|-
TGCGCCAGCAGCACTGACTCGTCCTACAATGAGCAGTTCTTC
CASSTDSSYNEQFF
>TRBV29-1|-|TRBJ1-1|-
TGCAGCGTTGTGGCTGGAGGGATGAACACTGAAGCTTTCTTT
CSVVAGGMNTEAFF
>TRBV15|-|TRBJ1-2|few
TGTGCCACCAGCAGAGGGGCTGTGGGCTACACCTTC
CATSRGAVGYTF
>TRBV19|TRBD1|TRBJ1-6|-
TGTGCCAGTAGTATCCAGGGGGCGCAGGATAATTCACCCCTCCACTTT
CASSIQGAQDNSPLHF
>TRBV7-9|TRBD1|TRBJ2-7|-
TGTGCCAGCAGCCTGGGACAGTTCAATGCTGCCTACGAGCAGTACTTC
CASSLGQFNAAYEQYF
>TRBV5-6|-|TRBJ2-3|-
TGTGCCAGCAGCTATCCGGGACTCAGCACAGATACGCAGTATTTT
CASSYPGLSTDTQYF
>TRBV5-4|TRBD1|TRBJ2-7|-
TGTGCCAGCAGCTTGGCCGGCGGGACAGGGACCTACGAGCAGTACTTC
CASSLAGGTGTYEQYF
>TRBV11-2|-|TRBJ1-6|-
TGTGCCAGCAGCCTGCAAGGGGGGGCTAATTCACCCCTCCACTTT
CASSLQGGANSPLHF
>TRBV7-2|-|TRBJ2-7|-
TGTGCCAGCAGCCTAGGGGAGTCCTACGAGCAGTACTTC
CASSLGESYEQYF
>TRBV28|TRBD1|TRBJ2-7|-
TGTGCCAGCAGTTCCCCGGGACAGGGGCGGAACGAGCAGTACTTC
CASSSPGQGRNEQYF
>TRBV18|-|TRBJ2-2|-
TGTGCCAGCTCACCGAGGAACACCGGGGAGCTGTTTTTT
CASSPRNTGELFF
>TRBV4-2|TRBD2|TRBJ2-1|few
TGTGCCAGCAGCCAAGATCGCCTAGCGGGGTTTGAGCAGTTCTTC
CASSQDRLAGFEQFF
>TRBV7-9|TRBD1|TRBJ2-3|few
TGTGCCAGCAGCAAAAGGACAGGGGGCTTTGATACGCAGTATTTT
CASSKRTGGFDTQYF
>TRBV7-6|-|TRBJ1-4|-
TGTGCCAGCAGCTTAGCAGCGCGGGGGGCTAATGAAAAACTGTTTTTT
CASSLAARGANEKLFF
>TRBV7-9|TRBD1|TRBJ1-1|few
TGTGCCAGCAGTACGGGGGTCAGGGGGTCGAACACTGAAGCTTTCTTT
CASSTGVRGSNTEAFF
>TRBV29-1|TRBD2|TRBJ2-3|few
TGCAGCGTTGAGGGGACTAGCGGGGTCACAGATACGCAGTATTTT
CSVEGTSGVTDTQYF
>TRBV28|TRBD1|TRBJ2-7|few
TGTGCCAGCACCACGGACAGGGGCTGGGGCGAGCAGTACTTC
CASTTDRGWGEQYF
>TRBV7-6|TRBD1|TRBJ1-5|-
TGTGCCAGCAGCTTAGGAGCAGGGGGGCATCAGCCCCAGCATTTT
CASSLGAGGHQPQHF
>TRBV19|TRBD1|TRBJ1-2|-
TGTGCCAGTAGGAGGACAGGGGTTAACTATGGCTACACCTTC
CASRRTGVNYGYTF
>TRBV7-4|-|TRBJ1-5|-
TGTGCCAGCAGCCTGGCCCCTCGTAATCAGCCCCAGCATTTT
CASSLAPRNQPQHF
>TRBV11-2|-|TRBJ1-1|-
TGTGCCAGCAGCCAAGACCGGGACACTGAAGCTTTCTTT
CASSQDRDTEAFF
>TRBV6-6|-|TRBJ2-7|-
TGTGCCAGCAGGTTCCTAGGGGGTACCTACGAGCAGTACTTC
CASRFLGGTYEQYF
>TRBV29-1|TRBD2|TRBJ2-5|few
TGCAGCGTTGATTCCTTTTCCGGACTAGCGGGGGATTGGGGCGGCCAAGAGACCCAGTACTTC
CSVDSFSGLAGDWGGQETQYF
>TRBV10-3|-|TRBJ2-5|few
TGTGCCATCAGTGAGTCGCAGGGGGGTGAGACCCAGTACTTC
CAISESQGGETQYF